The text below deals with one T cell receptor (beta chain). Its cognate antigen is unknown. Only in-frame clones appear in the TCRdb table, and some are missing; sequencing was by immunoSEQ multiplex PCR. The table shows about 350,000 clones, with about nine tenths occurring only once. This specimen belongs to a study of cytomegalovirus exposure and HLA in healthy donors. On the study more broadly: The use of the same platform for the 120 validation repertoires and the approximately 670 first-cohort repertoires was reported by a later analysis. Points from the study as a whole: The majority of TCR sequences were rare, yet some public TCRs appeared in many donors. Within the 130 or so validation repertoires, first-cohort TCR clusters tended to co-occur, according to a later analysis.

Trimming took off 4 bases at V and 1 base at J, with 11 bases between the two ends. The germline gives CDR1 MDHEN, CDR2 SYDVKM. The CDR3 has 14 amino acids. V and J are TRBV28 and TRBJ2-7; D unresolved. The clonotype comes from a woman aged 25 to 45 in good health and CMV-seropositive. The sequenced sample consisted of PBMCs. The CDR3: CASSSPGWSYEQYF. CDR3 nucleotide sequence: TGTGCCAGCAGTTCCCCAGGCTGGTCCTACGAGCAGTACTTC.